This T cell receptor (beta chain) was documented in a study of T cell repertoires in cytomegalovirus infection. Study at large: Public TCR beta signature analysis indicated the presence of both CMV infection and matching HLA type.

The V gene's germline CDR1 is SGHTA and CDR2 FQGNSA. The CDR3 is 14 amino acids. Trimming shortened V by 7 bases and J by 1 base, and 13 bases separated the two germline ends. The table lists this clonotype with a few counts. Its antigen is as yet unknown. In TCRdb, the reads were re-called with MiXCR into one record per CDR3 protein. Counted here are around 340,000 distinct CDR3 sequences, under 35% occurring once; the ten biggest clones make up around 20%. This chain links TRBV7-2 with TRBJ1-1; D gene uncertain. The sequencing used cultured PBMCs, collected from culture after CMV antigen stimulation. The sequence was obtained from a human donor in good health (CMV status not recorded). Some clones in this sample may be carry-over from other donors' samples. The CDR3 bases are TGTGCCAGCACGACCCCTGGGCAGAACACTGAAGCTTTCTTT. It specifies CASTTPGQNTEAFF.